This is a list of T cell receptor beta chains from one sample in a study of cytomegalovirus exposure and HLA in healthy donors. Sequencing was performed with immunoSEQ multiplex PCR; in TCRdb, only in-frame clones are kept and a portion is missing. This sample has some 66,000 clones; approximately 75% occur once, and the top ten carry approximately 8%. The source material was PBMCs. The receptors derive from a man aged 55 to 70 in good health and CMV-seropositive. CDR3s include the opening cysteine and the closing phenylalanine or tryptophan. Fields, in order: J gene, clone size, D gene, V gene, CDR3 DNA, CDR3 protein. A D gene is named only where the DNA matches it firmly. Some rows have no size entry. The others give once, few or many, or a class for an expanded clone.

j_call: TRBJ2-5
clone_size: NA
d_call: NA
v_call: TRBV7-2
cdr3_nt: TGTGCCAGCAGCACCAAGGGGGTACAAGAGACCCAGTACTTC
cdr3_aa: CASSTKGVQETQYF

j_call: TRBJ2-7
clone_size: NA
d_call: TRBD1
v_call: TRBV5-8
cdr3_nt: TGTGCCAGCAGTTTGGGGGGACAGGGGATATACGAGCAGTACTTC
cdr3_aa: CASSLGGQGIYEQYF

j_call: TRBJ2-1
clone_size: NA
d_call: NA
v_call: TRBV5-6
cdr3_nt: TGTGCCAGCAGCTTGAAGGTCAGCCTGGGCTCTTACAATGAGCAGTTCTTC
cdr3_aa: CASSLKVSLGSYNEQFF

j_call: TRBJ2-7
clone_size: NA
d_call: NA
v_call: TRBV11-3
cdr3_nt: TGTGCCAGCAGCTTAGATGGCAGGGCGGCCTACGAGCAGTACTTC
cdr3_aa: CASSLDGRAAYEQYF

j_call: TRBJ1-2
clone_size: few
d_call: NA
v_call: TRBV6-5
cdr3_nt: TGTGCCAGCAGTTACCGGGGGGTACTTGGCTACACCTTC
cdr3_aa: CASSYRGVLGYTF

j_call: TRBJ1-2
clone_size: NA
d_call: NA
v_call: TRBV27
cdr3_nt: TGTGCCAGCAGTCGTAAGGGACACTCAGAGGGCTACACCTTC
cdr3_aa: CASSRKGHSEGYTF

j_call: TRBJ1-1
clone_size: NA
d_call: TRBD1
v_call: TRBV11-1
cdr3_nt: TGTGCCAGCAGCTTAACGGCAGGGGGCACTGAAGCTTTCTTT
cdr3_aa: CASSLTAGGTEAFF

j_call: TRBJ1-1
clone_size: NA
d_call: NA
v_call: TRBV5-1
cdr3_nt: TGCGCCAGCAGCTTTCAACAGAACACTGAAGCTTTCTTT
cdr3_aa: CASSFQQNTEAFF

j_call: TRBJ2-7
clone_size: NA
d_call: TRBD1
v_call: TRBV7-8
cdr3_nt: TGTGCCAGCAGCTTAGTTAGGGACAGGAGGTCAGGGGCCTACGAGCAGTACTTC
cdr3_aa: CASSLVRDRRSGAYEQYF

j_call: TRBJ1-4
clone_size: few
d_call: NA
v_call: TRBV19
cdr3_nt: TGTGCCAGTAGTCCCCGTGCTAGTCGCGGTGAAAAACTGTTTTTT
cdr3_aa: CASSPRASRGEKLFF

j_call: TRBJ2-7
clone_size: NA
d_call: TRBD1
v_call: TRBV10-3
cdr3_nt: TGTGCCATCTCAGGACAGGGGTCCTACGAGCAGTACTTC
cdr3_aa: CAISGQGSYEQYF

j_call: TRBJ1-1
clone_size: NA
d_call: NA
v_call: TRBV19
cdr3_nt: TGTGCCAGTAGTACTATTTTCGGGGGGACGAACACTGAAGCTTTCTTT
cdr3_aa: CASSTIFGGTNTEAFF

j_call: TRBJ1-2
clone_size: NA
d_call: NA
v_call: TRBV6-5
cdr3_nt: TGTGCCAGCAGTTACGTCAGGGGCTCCATATATGGCTACACCTTC
cdr3_aa: CASSYVRGSIYGYTF

j_call: TRBJ1-2
clone_size: NA
d_call: NA
v_call: TRBV6-6
cdr3_nt: TGTGCCAGCAAATCAGGACATAAATCCAATGGCTACACCTTC
cdr3_aa: CASKSGHKSNGYTF

j_call: TRBJ2-7
clone_size: few
d_call: TRBD1
v_call: TRBV6-5
cdr3_nt: TGTGCCTCCGGTCGGGCAGGGGGCTCCTACGAGCAGTACTTC
cdr3_aa: CASGRAGGSYEQYF

j_call: TRBJ2-5
clone_size: medium-sized
d_call: NA
v_call: TRBV5-8
cdr3_nt: TGTGCCAGCAGTCGGGCGGGAAGGGGAGAGACCCAGTACTTC
cdr3_aa: CASSRAGRGETQYF

j_call: TRBJ2-3
clone_size: once
d_call: TRBD1
v_call: TRBV7-9
cdr3_nt: TGTGCCAGCAGACCACGACAGGGGAGGACAGATACGCAGTATTTT
cdr3_aa: CASRPRQGRTDTQYF

j_call: TRBJ2-7
clone_size: NA
d_call: TRBD1
v_call: TRBV10-3
cdr3_nt: TGTGCCATCAGTAGGGACAGCTACGAGCAGTACTTC
cdr3_aa: CAISRDSYEQYF

j_call: TRBJ1-2
clone_size: once
d_call: NA
v_call: TRBV6-5
cdr3_nt: TGTGCCAGCAGTCCGACAGGCTATGGCTACACCTTC
cdr3_aa: CASSPTGYGYTF

j_call: TRBJ2-1
clone_size: NA
d_call: NA
v_call: TRBV5-6
cdr3_nt: TGTGCCAGCAGTAGCGCCCCTTACAATGAGCAGTTCTTC
cdr3_aa: CASSSAPYNEQFF

j_call: TRBJ1-5
clone_size: NA
d_call: NA
v_call: TRBV7-8
cdr3_nt: TGTGCCAGCAGCTTAGGAACTCTTGACTCTGATCAGCCCCAGCATTTT
cdr3_aa: CASSLGTLDSDQPQHF

j_call: TRBJ2-1
clone_size: once
d_call: TRBD2
v_call: TRBV4-1
cdr3_nt: TGCGCCAGCAGCCAAGATAGAGCGGCTAGCGGGGGGATTTCCCCTGAGCAGTTCTTC
cdr3_aa: CASSQDRAASGGISPEQFF

j_call: TRBJ1-5
clone_size: NA
d_call: TRBD1
v_call: TRBV18
cdr3_nt: TGTGCCAGCTCCCAGGGACAGAGCAATCAGCCCCAGCATTTT
cdr3_aa: CASSQGQSNQPQHF

j_call: TRBJ1-2
clone_size: NA
d_call: NA
v_call: TRBV7-2
cdr3_nt: TGTGCCAGCAGCCCCCAGGGAGGGTTGAGCGGCTACACCTTC
cdr3_aa: CASSPQGGLSGYTF

j_call: TRBJ2-1
clone_size: once
d_call: TRBD1
v_call: TRBV10-3
cdr3_nt: TGTGCCATCAGTGGACAGGGCGCCTACAATGAGCAGTTCTTC
cdr3_aa: CAISGQGAYNEQFF

j_call: TRBJ1-3
clone_size: NA
d_call: TRBD1
v_call: TRBV13
cdr3_nt: TGTGCCAGCAGCTTCTCTCCAGACAGGGCATCTGGAAACACCATATATTTT
cdr3_aa: CASSFSPDRASGNTIYF

j_call: TRBJ2-7
clone_size: NA
d_call: TRBD2
v_call: TRBV5-5
cdr3_nt: TGTGCCAGCAGCACAGGGACTAGCGGGAGTAGGTACGAGCAGTACTTC
cdr3_aa: CASSTGTSGSRYEQYF

j_call: TRBJ1-1
clone_size: NA
d_call: NA
v_call: TRBV11-3
cdr3_nt: TGTGCCAGCAGCGTAACAGCATCTGAAGCTTTCTTT
cdr3_aa: CASSVTASEAFF

j_call: TRBJ2-5
clone_size: NA
d_call: TRBD2
v_call: TRBV11-3
cdr3_nt: TGTGCCAGCAGCTTGGGACTAGCGGGAGGGCCAGGCGAGACCCAGTACTTC
cdr3_aa: CASSLGLAGGPGETQYF

j_call: TRBJ1-6
clone_size: NA
d_call: NA
v_call: TRBV7-9
cdr3_nt: TGTGCCAGCAGCCACAGGGAGATCGGTTCACCCCTCCACTTT
cdr3_aa: CASSHREIGSPLHF

j_call: TRBJ2-1
clone_size: NA
d_call: NA
v_call: TRBV13
cdr3_nt: TGTGCCAGCAGCTTGAGGGCGAGCTCCTACAATGAGCAGTTCTTC
cdr3_aa: CASSLRASSYNEQFF

j_call: TRBJ2-1
clone_size: NA
d_call: NA
v_call: TRBV21-1
cdr3_nt: TGTGCCAGCAGCGGGCAGCGGGACAAGTTCTACAATGAGCAGTTCTTC
cdr3_aa: CASSGQRDKFYNEQFF

j_call: TRBJ2-1
clone_size: NA
d_call: TRBD1
v_call: TRBV27
cdr3_nt: TGTGCCAGCCGGTTCCCTGGGACAGGCAGCAATGAGCAGTTCTTC
cdr3_aa: CASRFPGTGSNEQFF

j_call: TRBJ2-2
clone_size: NA
d_call: TRBD2
v_call: TRBV5-4
cdr3_nt: TGTGCCAGCAGCTTGGGGGGTCTAGCGGGGCTGAACACCGGGGAGCTGTTTTTT
cdr3_aa: CASSLGGLAGLNTGELFF

j_call: TRBJ1-5
clone_size: NA
d_call: NA
v_call: TRBV2
cdr3_nt: TGTGCCAGCAGTGAAGCAAGGGGCCATAATCAGCCCCAGCATTTT
cdr3_aa: CASSEARGHNQPQHF

j_call: TRBJ2-3
clone_size: NA
d_call: NA
v_call: TRBV25-1
cdr3_nt: TGTGCCAGCAAGCTGGGAGGAGATACGCAGTATTTT
cdr3_aa: CASKLGGDTQYF

j_call: TRBJ2-3
clone_size: NA
d_call: TRBD2
v_call: TRBV5-6
cdr3_nt: TGTGCCAGCAGCGGGTGGGCTAGCGGGTTCCCAGATACGCAGTATTTT
cdr3_aa: CASSGWASGFPDTQYF

j_call: TRBJ1-1
clone_size: NA
d_call: TRBD1
v_call: TRBV29-1
cdr3_nt: TGCAGCGTCCCGGGACAGCGGTCTGAAGCTTTCTTT
cdr3_aa: CSVPGQRSEAFF

j_call: TRBJ2-7
clone_size: NA
d_call: NA
v_call: TRBV11-3
cdr3_nt: TGTGCCAGCAGCTTAGGGGCGGGGGCTGCGTACTACGAGCAGTACTTC
cdr3_aa: CASSLGAGAAYYEQYF

j_call: TRBJ2-1
clone_size: NA
d_call: TRBD2
v_call: TRBV4-2
cdr3_nt: TGTGCCAGCAGCCAAAGGACTAGCGGGGCTTACAATGAGCAGTTCTTC
cdr3_aa: CASSQRTSGAYNEQFF

j_call: TRBJ1-6
clone_size: NA
d_call: NA
v_call: TRBV5-1
cdr3_nt: TGCGCCAGCAGCTTGACTACATATGGTGGTTCACCCCTCCACTTT
cdr3_aa: CASSLTTYGGSPLHF

j_call: TRBJ1-1
clone_size: once
d_call: NA
v_call: TRBV6-5
cdr3_nt: TGTGCCAGCAGTTACGAGGGGGAGAGGACAAATGAAGCTTTCTTT
cdr3_aa: CASSYEGERTNEAFF

j_call: TRBJ1-5
clone_size: few
d_call: TRBD1
v_call: TRBV19
cdr3_nt: TGTGCCAGTAGTTCCCCCCCGGGGACAGACAATCAGCCCCAGCATTTT
cdr3_aa: CASSSPPGTDNQPQHF

j_call: TRBJ2-7
clone_size: NA
d_call: NA
v_call: TRBV7-9
cdr3_nt: TGTGCCAGCAGCTTATTAACGCCAGGGTACCTCTACGAGCAGTACTTC
cdr3_aa: CASSLLTPGYLYEQYF

j_call: TRBJ1-2
clone_size: NA
d_call: NA
v_call: TRBV6-1
cdr3_nt: TGTGCCAGCAGTGATATAGGGGACTATGGCTACACCTTC
cdr3_aa: CASSDIGDYGYTF

j_call: TRBJ1-1
clone_size: NA
d_call: TRBD1
v_call: TRBV29-1
cdr3_nt: TGCAGCGTTGGCAGGGGGCGGTTCACTGAAGCTTTCTTT
cdr3_aa: CSVGRGRFTEAFF

j_call: TRBJ2-7
clone_size: NA
d_call: NA
v_call: TRBV11-2
cdr3_nt: TGTGCCAGCAGCTCCCCAAGGAGGGTCGCACAATACGAGCAGTACTTC
cdr3_aa: CASSSPRRVAQYEQYF

j_call: TRBJ2-5
clone_size: once
d_call: NA
v_call: TRBV28
cdr3_nt: TGTGCCAGCAGTTACAACGTGGCCCAAGAGACCCAGTACTTC
cdr3_aa: CASSYNVAQETQYF